This T cell receptor (beta chain) comes out of a study of blood T cell repertoires in COVID-19. On the study more broadly: Italy, Spain and the United States were the sources of the convalescent and acute COVID-19 samples.

Enrollment of patients from Seattle took place during active infection, with longitudinal follow-up. Per the study methods: Nucleated cell counts were estimated from reference gene primer amplification. The repertoire was sequenced with immunoSEQ multiplex PCR; TCRdb's copy has only in-frame clones and lacks some. V, J and clone size reflect that table, while D and trimming were determined from the DNA. The table shows about 200,000 clones, with 90% to 95% occurring only once. Germline loops: CDR1 KGHSH, CDR2 LQKENI. Germline trimming cut 6 bases from V and 3 bases from J; bases unmatched to any gene: 8. This CDR3 has 15 residues.

The sequenced material came from peripheral blood. The V gene is TRBV18, the J gene TRBJ1-1, with TRBD1 matching over 9 bases. This receptor was identified in a man between 60 and 75 years old with COVID-19, enrolled during active disease. DNA of the CDR3: TGTGCCAGCTCCCCTAGACAGGGGGGGGACACTGAAGCTTTCTTT. It specifies CASSPRQGGDTEAFF.